This T cell receptor beta chain was observed in a study of T cell repertoires in cytomegalovirus infection. In the study overall: HLA-B-restricted CMV epitopes that are well studied were used alongside recently identified HLA-C-restricted ones. An indication of both CMV infection and matching HLA type came from public TCR beta signatures.

This clonotype was observed a few times. The antigen remains undetermined. V gave up 5 bases and J gave up 6 bases; unmatched junction bases: 8. Germline loops: CDR1 DFQATT, CDR2 SNEGSKA (reference sequence). CDR3 size: 14 residues. Whole-study findings and limits: Predominance within the ex vivo response was attributable to HLA-C-restricted CMV-specific TCR beta clonotypes. Carriers of CMV and the relevant HLA type were discriminated by public TCR beta frequency.

Each CDR3 protein gets one entry after TCRdb re-called the reads with MiXCR. The sample consists of 250,000 to 300,000 distinct CDR3 sequences, less than 25% of them appearing once. The chain recombines TRBV20-1 with TRBJ1-4, with 8 bases identical to TRBD1. Sequenced material: cultured PBMCs, taken from culture after CMV antigen stimulation. This TCR came from a human donor in good health (CMV status not recorded). Some clones in this sample may be carry-over from other donors' samples. CDR3 loop: CSAAVGTGHEKLFF. Written as DNA, the CDR3 is TGCAGTGCTGCAGTCGGGACAGGACATGAAAAACTGTTTTTT.